A selection of T cell receptor beta chains follows, all from one sample in a study of cytomegalovirus exposure and HLA in healthy donors. Measured with immunoSEQ multiplex PCR; TCRdb has only the in-frame clones, and not every one. The sample contains about 190,000 clones, approximately 86% of which appear only once. The sample was PBMCs. These TCRs come from a woman in her twenties or thirties in good health and CMV-seronegative. Each CDR3 is given with its conserved first and last residue. D genes are given only for firm matches. For some rows the clone size is stated as once, few or many, or as a class when expanded; others skip it.

CDR3 DNA: TGTGCCAGCAGTCGGATCAGGGGGCGGAACGTCGGGGAGCTGTTTTTT
CDR3 protein: CASSRIRGRNVGELFF
J gene: TRBJ2-2
V gene: TRBV6-6
D gene: TRBD1
CDR3 length: 16
clone size: -

CDR3 DNA: TGCGCCACGGGGGACGGAGTTACAGATACGCAGTATTTT
CDR3 protein: CATGDGVTDTQYF
J gene: TRBJ2-3
V gene: TRBV5-1
D gene: -
CDR3 length: 13
clone size: -

CDR3 DNA: TGTGCCAGCAGACCTCTAGCGGGAGGGCCGTACGAGCAGTACTTC
CDR3 protein: CASRPLAGGPYEQYF
J gene: TRBJ2-7
V gene: TRBV6-6
D gene: TRBD2
CDR3 length: 15
clone size: -

CDR3 DNA: TGTGCCAGTACAGGGGAAGGAGATACGCAGTATTTT
CDR3 protein: CASTGEGDTQYF
J gene: TRBJ2-3
V gene: TRBV2
D gene: TRBD1
CDR3 length: 12
clone size: -

CDR3 DNA: TGTGCCAGCGAGGCGGTTTACGAGCAGTACTTC
CDR3 protein: CASEAVYEQYF
J gene: TRBJ2-7
V gene: TRBV2
D gene: -
CDR3 length: 11
clone size: -

CDR3 DNA: TGTGCCATCAGTCCGGCAGCGGGAGTAAAAGAGACCCAGTACTTC
CDR3 protein: CAISPAAGVKETQYF
J gene: TRBJ2-5
V gene: TRBV10-3
D gene: TRBD2
CDR3 length: 15
clone size: -

CDR3 DNA: TGTGCCAGCAGTACTAAGTTAGATCGCGAGACCCAGTACTTC
CDR3 protein: CASSTKLDRETQYF
J gene: TRBJ2-5
V gene: TRBV11-1
D gene: -
CDR3 length: 14
clone size: -

CDR3 DNA: TGCGCCAGCAGCGTTCGAAGCGAAGGCTACGAGCAGTACTTC
CDR3 protein: CASSVRSEGYEQYF
J gene: TRBJ2-7
V gene: TRBV5-1
D gene: -
CDR3 length: 14
clone size: -

CDR3 DNA: TGTGCCAGCAGTGAGGAACTAGCGTACGAGACCCAGTACTTC
CDR3 protein: CASSEELAYETQYF
J gene: TRBJ2-5
V gene: TRBV2
D gene: TRBD2
CDR3 length: 14
clone size: -

CDR3 DNA: TGCGCCAGCAGAAGACAGGGGATGAACACTGAAGCTTTCTTT
CDR3 protein: CASRRQGMNTEAFF
J gene: TRBJ1-1
V gene: TRBV5-1
D gene: TRBD1
CDR3 length: 14
clone size: -

CDR3 DNA: TGCGCCCGACTGGGTCTGGGACTAGCGGGATTCGATACGCAGTATTTT
CDR3 protein: CARLGLGLAGFDTQYF
J gene: TRBJ2-3
V gene: TRBV10-1
D gene: TRBD2
CDR3 length: 16
clone size: -

CDR3 DNA: TGTGCCAGCAGTGAGGTCTCCGGGACTGGCTACGAAAAACTGTTTTTT
CDR3 protein: CASSEVSGTGYEKLFF
J gene: TRBJ1-4
V gene: TRBV6-4
D gene: -
CDR3 length: 16
clone size: -

CDR3 DNA: TGTGCCATCAGTGATTCCTGGGACAGGAGCTCCTACGAGCAGTACTTC
CDR3 protein: CAISDSWDRSSYEQYF
J gene: TRBJ2-7
V gene: TRBV10-3
D gene: TRBD1
CDR3 length: 16
clone size: -

CDR3 DNA: TGTGCCAGCAGCATTGCCCAGGGAAGGGGAGAGACCCAGTACTTC
CDR3 protein: CASSIAQGRGETQYF
J gene: TRBJ2-5
V gene: TRBV7-9
D gene: -
CDR3 length: 15
clone size: -

CDR3 DNA: TGTGCCAGCAGCTTTGGCAGTACCTACGAGCAGTACTTC
CDR3 protein: CASSFGSTYEQYF
J gene: TRBJ2-7
V gene: TRBV7-6
D gene: -
CDR3 length: 13
clone size: -

CDR3 DNA: TGTGCCAGCAGCTTGCGAATCTCGGGCTATGGCTACACCTTC
CDR3 protein: CASSLRISGYGYTF
J gene: TRBJ1-2
V gene: TRBV5-4
D gene: -
CDR3 length: 14
clone size: -

CDR3 DNA: TGTGCCAGCAGCTTAGGAGGGTACACCGGGGAGCTGTTTTTT
CDR3 protein: CASSLGGYTGELFF
J gene: TRBJ2-2
V gene: TRBV7-9
D gene: -
CDR3 length: 14
clone size: -

CDR3 DNA: TGTGCCAGCAGCTTCGGGACTAGCTCTATCAGCACAGATACGCAGTATTTT
CDR3 protein: CASSFGTSSISTDTQYF
J gene: TRBJ2-3
V gene: TRBV9
D gene: TRBD2
CDR3 length: 17
clone size: -

CDR3 DNA: TGTGCCAGCACGGGCGGGAGAGTGGCCGGGGAGCTGTTTTTT
CDR3 protein: CASTGGRVAGELFF
J gene: TRBJ2-2
V gene: TRBV2
D gene: TRBD2
CDR3 length: 14
clone size: -

CDR3 DNA: TGCAGCGTTGTGACCTTGGGGGGAGCGTACTTC
CDR3 protein: CSVVTLGGAYF
J gene: TRBJ2-7
V gene: TRBV29-1
D gene: -
CDR3 length: 11
clone size: -

CDR3 DNA: TGTGCCACCAAACGGGGCTCTGGAAACACCATATATTTT
CDR3 protein: CATKRGSGNTIYF
J gene: TRBJ1-3
V gene: TRBV15
D gene: -
CDR3 length: 13
clone size: -

CDR3 DNA: TGCGCCAGTAGGAGGGAGAGGGGAGAGACCCAGTACTTC
CDR3 protein: CASRRERGETQYF
J gene: TRBJ2-5
V gene: TRBV5-1
D gene: -
CDR3 length: 13
clone size: -

CDR3 DNA: TGTGCTAGCAGCTTAGACGGCCAAGAGACCCAGTACTTC
CDR3 protein: CASSLDGQETQYF
J gene: TRBJ2-5
V gene: TRBV7-7
D gene: -
CDR3 length: 13
clone size: -

CDR3 DNA: TGTGCCAGCTCACCATCCGGACAGGGAGTTGAGGGTACGCAGTATTTT
CDR3 protein: CASSPSGQGVEGTQYF
J gene: TRBJ2-3
V gene: TRBV18
D gene: TRBD1
CDR3 length: 16
clone size: -

CDR3 DNA: TGCGCCAGCAGCGATACCCCGGGGGACACTGAAGCTTTCTTT
CDR3 protein: CASSDTPGDTEAFF
J gene: TRBJ1-1
V gene: TRBV5-1
D gene: -
CDR3 length: 14
clone size: -

CDR3 DNA: TGTGCCAGCAGTTCTGGGGCAGGGGGTTCATACGAGCAGTACTTC
CDR3 protein: CASSSGAGGSYEQYF
J gene: TRBJ2-7
V gene: TRBV6-5
D gene: TRBD1
CDR3 length: 15
clone size: -

CDR3 DNA: TGTGCCAGCAGCTCCGTCGGGGAGCTGTTTTTT
CDR3 protein: CASSSVGELFF
J gene: TRBJ2-2
V gene: TRBV7-9
D gene: -
CDR3 length: 11
clone size: -

CDR3 DNA: TGCGCCAGCAGCTTGGCCGCACTGCCTGGAAACACCATATATTTT
CDR3 protein: CASSLAALPGNTIYF
J gene: TRBJ1-3
V gene: TRBV5-1
D gene: -
CDR3 length: 15
clone size: -

CDR3 DNA: TGTGCCAGCAGCCAGTCTAGCGGGCCCTACAATGAGCAGTTCTTC
CDR3 protein: CASSQSSGPYNEQFF
J gene: TRBJ2-1
V gene: TRBV7-3
D gene: TRBD2
CDR3 length: 15
clone size: -

CDR3 DNA: TGTGCCAGCAGCAACCGGGACAGCACCGGGGAGCTGTTTTTT
CDR3 protein: CASSNRDSTGELFF
J gene: TRBJ2-2
V gene: TRBV9
D gene: TRBD1
CDR3 length: 14
clone size: -

CDR3 DNA: TGCGCCAGCAGCACGGAGGTAGCGGCGAACACCGGGGAGCTGTTTTTT
CDR3 protein: CASSTEVAANTGELFF
J gene: TRBJ2-2
V gene: TRBV5-1
D gene: -
CDR3 length: 16
clone size: -

CDR3 DNA: TGTGCCAGCAGCTCTGGTAGGCAGCGGACTAACTATGGCTACACCTTC
CDR3 protein: CASSSGRQRTNYGYTF
J gene: TRBJ1-2
V gene: TRBV5-4
D gene: -
CDR3 length: 16
clone size: -

CDR3 DNA: TGTGCCAGCAGCTTAGAACTAGCGGGGACCGGGGAGCTGTTTTTT
CDR3 protein: CASSLELAGTGELFF
J gene: TRBJ2-2
V gene: TRBV7-3
D gene: TRBD2
CDR3 length: 15
clone size: once

CDR3 DNA: TGTGCCAGCAGCTTAGGGAAGGGACTAGGCTACAATGAGCAGTTCTTC
CDR3 protein: CASSLGKGLGYNEQFF
J gene: TRBJ2-1
V gene: TRBV7-3
D gene: TRBD2
CDR3 length: 16
clone size: -

CDR3 DNA: TGCGCCAGCAGCCAGTTGAACCTAGCGGATATTTACAATGAGCAGTTCTTC
CDR3 protein: CASSQLNLADIYNEQFF
J gene: TRBJ2-1
V gene: TRBV4-1
D gene: TRBD2
CDR3 length: 17
clone size: -

CDR3 DNA: TGTGCCAGCAGCGCGGGACTAGCAAGCACAGATACGCAGTATTTT
CDR3 protein: CASSAGLASTDTQYF
J gene: TRBJ2-3
V gene: TRBV5-6
D gene: TRBD2
CDR3 length: 15
clone size: -

CDR3 DNA: TGCGCCAGCAGCACCGCCGGGACTAGCGGGGGGCATAATGAGCAGTTCTTC
CDR3 protein: CASSTAGTSGGHNEQFF
J gene: TRBJ2-1
V gene: TRBV5-1
D gene: TRBD2
CDR3 length: 17
clone size: -

CDR3 DNA: TGCGCCAGCAGCCAAATAGCGGGGGGCCAAGAGACCCAGTACTTC
CDR3 protein: CASSQIAGGQETQYF
J gene: TRBJ2-5
V gene: TRBV4-1
D gene: TRBD2
CDR3 length: 15
clone size: -

CDR3 DNA: TGTGCCAGCTCAAGTTGGACTAGCGGAGGGGACGAGCAGTACTTC
CDR3 protein: CASSSWTSGGDEQYF
J gene: TRBJ2-7
V gene: TRBV18
D gene: TRBD2
CDR3 length: 15
clone size: -

CDR3 DNA: TGTGCCAGCAGCCAAAGACTAGGCGGAGCCCAGTACTTC
CDR3 protein: CASSQRLGGAQYF
J gene: TRBJ2-5
V gene: TRBV7-6
D gene: -
CDR3 length: 13
clone size: -

CDR3 DNA: TGTGCCAGCAGTCGGGGACAGGGGGACACCGGGGAGCTGTTTTTT
CDR3 protein: CASSRGQGDTGELFF
J gene: TRBJ2-2
V gene: TRBV6-6
D gene: TRBD1
CDR3 length: 15
clone size: -